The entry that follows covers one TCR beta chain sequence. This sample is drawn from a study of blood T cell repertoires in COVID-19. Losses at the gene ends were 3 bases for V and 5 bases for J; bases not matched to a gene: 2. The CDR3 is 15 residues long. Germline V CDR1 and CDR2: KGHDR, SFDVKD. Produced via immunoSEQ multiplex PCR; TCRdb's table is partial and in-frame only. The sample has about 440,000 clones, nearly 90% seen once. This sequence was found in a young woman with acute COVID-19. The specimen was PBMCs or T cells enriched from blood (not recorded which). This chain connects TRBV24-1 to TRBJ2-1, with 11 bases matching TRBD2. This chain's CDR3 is CATSDPGLADNEQFF. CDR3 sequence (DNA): TGTGCCACCAGTGATCCGGGACTAGCGGACAATGAGCAGTTCTTC.